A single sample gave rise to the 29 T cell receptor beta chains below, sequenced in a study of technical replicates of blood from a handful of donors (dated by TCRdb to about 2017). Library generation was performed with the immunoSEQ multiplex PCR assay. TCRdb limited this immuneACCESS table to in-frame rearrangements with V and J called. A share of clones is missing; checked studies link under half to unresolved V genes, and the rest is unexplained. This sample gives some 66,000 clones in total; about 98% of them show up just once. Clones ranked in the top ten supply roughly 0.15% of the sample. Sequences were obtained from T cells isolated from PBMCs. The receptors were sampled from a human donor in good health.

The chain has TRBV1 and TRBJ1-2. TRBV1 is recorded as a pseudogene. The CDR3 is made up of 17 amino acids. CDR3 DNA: TGCACCAGCAGCCAAGTAACCTCGGGGGAAGCTAACTATGGCTACACCTTC. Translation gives CTSSQVTSGEANYGYTF.

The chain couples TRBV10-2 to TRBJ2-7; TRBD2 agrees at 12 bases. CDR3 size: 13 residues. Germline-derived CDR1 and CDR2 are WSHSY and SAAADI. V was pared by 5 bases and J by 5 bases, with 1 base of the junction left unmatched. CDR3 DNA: TGCGCCAGCAGTAGACTAGCGGGAGACGAGCAGTACTTC. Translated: CASSRLAGDEQYF.

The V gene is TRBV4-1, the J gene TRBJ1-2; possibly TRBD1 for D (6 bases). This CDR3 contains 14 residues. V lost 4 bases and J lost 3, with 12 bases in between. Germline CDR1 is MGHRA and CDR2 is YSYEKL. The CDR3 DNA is TGCGCCAGCAGCCCAGGGGTTTGGGACTATGGCTACACCTTC. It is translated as CASSPGVWDYGYTF.

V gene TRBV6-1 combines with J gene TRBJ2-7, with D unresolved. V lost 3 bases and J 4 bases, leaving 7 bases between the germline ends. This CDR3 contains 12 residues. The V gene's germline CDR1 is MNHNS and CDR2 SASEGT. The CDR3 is CASSDYQYEQYF. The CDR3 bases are TGTGCCAGCAGTGATTACCAGTACGAGCAGTACTTC.

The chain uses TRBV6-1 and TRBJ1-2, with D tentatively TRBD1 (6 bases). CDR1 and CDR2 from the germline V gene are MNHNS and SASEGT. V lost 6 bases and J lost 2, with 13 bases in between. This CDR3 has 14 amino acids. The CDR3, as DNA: TGTGCCAGCAGCACTACAGGGTACAACTATGGCTACACCTTC. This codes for CASSTTGYNYGYTF.

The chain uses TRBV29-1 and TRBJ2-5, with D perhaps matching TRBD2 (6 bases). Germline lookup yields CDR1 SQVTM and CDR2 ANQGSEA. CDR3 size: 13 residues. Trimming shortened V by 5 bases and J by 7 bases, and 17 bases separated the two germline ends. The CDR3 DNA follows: TGCAGCGTTTGGGGAGGACCCGTTGGGACCCAGTACTTC. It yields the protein CSVWGGPVGTQYF. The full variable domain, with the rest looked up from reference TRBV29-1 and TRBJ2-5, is SAVISQKPSRDICQRGTSLTIQCQVDSQVTMMFWYRQQPGQSLTLIATANQGSEATYESGFVIDKFPISRPNLTFSTLTVSNMSPEDSSIYLCSVWGGPVGTQYFGPGTRLLVL.

This chain's CDR3 is CASIGREENIQYF. The CDR3 coding sequence is TGTGCCAGCATAGGACGGGAGGAAAACATTCAGTACTTC. This chain joins TRBV5-6 and TRBJ2-4; 7 nucleotides match TRBD2. CDR1 and CDR2 from the germline V gene are SGHDT and YYEEEE. The CDR3 length is 13 residues. J gave up 5 bases and V 6 bases, and 5 bases lay outside the gene matches.

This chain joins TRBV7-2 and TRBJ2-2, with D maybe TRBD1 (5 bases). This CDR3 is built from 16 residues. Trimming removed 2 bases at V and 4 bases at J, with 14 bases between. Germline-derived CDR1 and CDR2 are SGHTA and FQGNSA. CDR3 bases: TGTGCCAGCAGCTTACTTCTGGGGCGCACCACCGGGGAGCTGTTTTTT. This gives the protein CASSLLLGRTTGELFF.

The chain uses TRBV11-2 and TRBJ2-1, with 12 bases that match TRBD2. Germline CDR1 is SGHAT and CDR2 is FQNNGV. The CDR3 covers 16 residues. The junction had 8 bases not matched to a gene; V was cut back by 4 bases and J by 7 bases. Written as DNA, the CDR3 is TGTGCCAGCAGCTCCACGTGGACTAGCGGGGAGAATGAGCAGTTCTTC. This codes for CASSSTWTSGENEQFF.

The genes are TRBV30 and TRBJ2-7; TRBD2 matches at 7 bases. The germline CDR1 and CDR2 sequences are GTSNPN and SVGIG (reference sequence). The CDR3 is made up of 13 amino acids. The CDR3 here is CAGAAGDSYEQYF. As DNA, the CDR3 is TGTGCAGGAGCGGCGGGGGATTCCTACGAGCAGTACTTC.

The CDR3 DNA sequence: TGTGCCAGCTCACCTACCGGACAGGACTATGGCTACACCTTC. Translation: CASSPTGQDYGYTF. This sequence joins TRBV18 and TRBJ1-2; 7 nucleotides align to TRBD1. This CDR3 has 14 residues. V trimming: 3 bases; J trimming: 3 bases; junction bases outside the gene matches: 4. Per germline, CDR1 KGHSH and CDR2 LQKENI.

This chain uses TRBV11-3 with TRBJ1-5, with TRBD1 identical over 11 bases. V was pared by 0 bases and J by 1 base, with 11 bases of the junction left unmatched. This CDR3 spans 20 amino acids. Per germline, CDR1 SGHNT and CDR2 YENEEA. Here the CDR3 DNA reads TGTGCCAGCAGCTTAGAAGGGGTCGGGACAGGGGGAAGGAGCAATCAGCCCCAGCATTTT. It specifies CASSLEGVGTGGRSNQPQHF.

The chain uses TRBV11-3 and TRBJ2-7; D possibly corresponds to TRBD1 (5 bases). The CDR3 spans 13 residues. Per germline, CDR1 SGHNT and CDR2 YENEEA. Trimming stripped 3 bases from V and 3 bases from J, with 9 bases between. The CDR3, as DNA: TGTGCCAGCAGCTTGACAGCAGACTACGAGCAGTACTTC. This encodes CASSLTADYEQYF.

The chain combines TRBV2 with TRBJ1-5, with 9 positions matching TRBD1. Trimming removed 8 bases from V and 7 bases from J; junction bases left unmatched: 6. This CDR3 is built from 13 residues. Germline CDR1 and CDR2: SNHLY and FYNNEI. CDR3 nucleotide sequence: TGTGCCAGCTCGGACAGGGGAAGACAGCCCCAGCATTTT. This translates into CASSDRGRQPQHF.

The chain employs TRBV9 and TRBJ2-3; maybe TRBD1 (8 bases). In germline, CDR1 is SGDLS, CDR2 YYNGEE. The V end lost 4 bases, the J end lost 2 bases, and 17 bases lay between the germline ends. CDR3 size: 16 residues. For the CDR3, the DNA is TGTGCCAGCAGCTCCACAGGGGGGGAGGTCACAGATACGCAGTATTTT. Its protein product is CASSSTGGEVTDTQYF.

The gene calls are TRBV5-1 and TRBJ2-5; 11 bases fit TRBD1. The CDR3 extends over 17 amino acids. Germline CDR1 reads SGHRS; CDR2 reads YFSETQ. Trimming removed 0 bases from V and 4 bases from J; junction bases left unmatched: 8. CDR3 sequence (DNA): TGCGCCAGCAGCTTGGCGGGGACAGGGGGAGTTGGAGAGACCCAGTACTTC. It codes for CASSLAGTGGVGETQYF.

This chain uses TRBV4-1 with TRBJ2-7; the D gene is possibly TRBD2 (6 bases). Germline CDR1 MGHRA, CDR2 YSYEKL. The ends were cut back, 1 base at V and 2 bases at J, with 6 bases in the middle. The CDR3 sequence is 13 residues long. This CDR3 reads CASSQGEAYEQYF. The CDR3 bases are TGCGCCAGCAGCCAAGGGGAGGCCTACGAGCAGTACTTC.

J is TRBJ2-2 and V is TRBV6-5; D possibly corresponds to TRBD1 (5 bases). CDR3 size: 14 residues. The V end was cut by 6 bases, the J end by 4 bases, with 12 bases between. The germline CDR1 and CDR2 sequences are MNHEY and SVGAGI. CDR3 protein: CASRGAQGTGELFF. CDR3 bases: TGTGCCAGCAGAGGGGCTCAGGGCACCGGGGAGCTGTTTTTT.

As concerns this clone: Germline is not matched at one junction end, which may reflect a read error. The CDR3 is CASSLQPGGQETQYF. The CDR3, as DNA: TGTGCTAGCAGCTTACAGCCAGGGGGGCAAGAGACCCAGTACTTC. The V call is TRBV7-7, the J call TRBJ2-5, with D perhaps matching TRBD1 (7 bases). The CDR3 has 15 residues. Germline CDR1 is SSHAT and CDR2 is FNYEAQ (reference sequence).

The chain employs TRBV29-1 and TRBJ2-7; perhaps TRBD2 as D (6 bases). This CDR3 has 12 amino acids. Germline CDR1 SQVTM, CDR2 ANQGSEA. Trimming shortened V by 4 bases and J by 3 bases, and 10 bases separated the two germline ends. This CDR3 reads CSVAPGSYEQYF. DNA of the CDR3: TGCAGCGTTGCGCCCGGGAGCTACGAGCAGTACTTC.

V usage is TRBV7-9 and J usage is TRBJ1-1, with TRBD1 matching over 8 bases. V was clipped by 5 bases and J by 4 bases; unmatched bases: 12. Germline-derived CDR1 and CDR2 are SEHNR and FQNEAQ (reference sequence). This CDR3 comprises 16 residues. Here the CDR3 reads CASSLRTGRSGTEAFF. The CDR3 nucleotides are TGTGCCAGCAGCCTAAGGACAGGGAGGTCGGGCACTGAAGCTTTCTTT.

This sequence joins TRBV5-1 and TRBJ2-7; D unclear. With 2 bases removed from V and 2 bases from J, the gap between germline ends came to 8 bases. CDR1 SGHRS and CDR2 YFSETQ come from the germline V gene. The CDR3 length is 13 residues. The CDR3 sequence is CASSFGATYEQYF. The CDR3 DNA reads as TGCGCCAGCAGCTTTGGTGCTACCTACGAGCAGTACTTC.

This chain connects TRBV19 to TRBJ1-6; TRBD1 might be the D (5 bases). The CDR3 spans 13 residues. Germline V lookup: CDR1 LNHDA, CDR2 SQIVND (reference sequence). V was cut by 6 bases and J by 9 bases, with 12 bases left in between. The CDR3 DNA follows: TGTGCCAGTAGGGCCAGGGCTGGTTCACCCCTCCACTTT. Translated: CASRARAGSPLHF.

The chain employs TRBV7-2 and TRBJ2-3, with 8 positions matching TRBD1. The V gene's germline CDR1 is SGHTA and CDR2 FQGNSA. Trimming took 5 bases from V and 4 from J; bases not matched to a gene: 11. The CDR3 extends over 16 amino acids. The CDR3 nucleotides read TGTGCCAGCAGCCTCTGGACAGGGTTGGGGGCAGATACGCAGTATTTT. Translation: CASSLWTGLGADTQYF.

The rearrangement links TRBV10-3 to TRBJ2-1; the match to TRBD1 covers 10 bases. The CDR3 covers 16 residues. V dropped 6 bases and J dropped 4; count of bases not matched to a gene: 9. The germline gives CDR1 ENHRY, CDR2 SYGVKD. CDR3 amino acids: CAIRSGQGGLYNEQFF. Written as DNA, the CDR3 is TGTGCCATCAGATCCGGACAGGGGGGACTTTACAATGAGCAGTTCTTC.

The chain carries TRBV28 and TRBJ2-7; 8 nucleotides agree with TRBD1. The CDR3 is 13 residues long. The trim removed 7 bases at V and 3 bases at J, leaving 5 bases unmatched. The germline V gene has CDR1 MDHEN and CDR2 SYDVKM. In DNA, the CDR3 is TGTGCCAGCAAAAGAGACAGGGGCTACGAGCAGTACTTC. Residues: CASKRDRGYEQYF.

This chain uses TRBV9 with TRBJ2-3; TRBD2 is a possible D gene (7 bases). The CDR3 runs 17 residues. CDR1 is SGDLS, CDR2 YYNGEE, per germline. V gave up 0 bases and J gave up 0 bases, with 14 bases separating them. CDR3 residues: CASSVGRGSGSTDTQYF. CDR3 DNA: TGTGCCAGCAGCGTAGGCAGGGGTAGCGGGAGCACAGATACGCAGTATTTT.

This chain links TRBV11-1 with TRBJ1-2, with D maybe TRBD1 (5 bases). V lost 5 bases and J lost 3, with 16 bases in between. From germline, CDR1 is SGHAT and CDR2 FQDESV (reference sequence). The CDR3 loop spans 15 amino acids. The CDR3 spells CASSVEGRFDYGYTF. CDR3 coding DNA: TGTGCCAGCAGCGTGGAGGGGAGATTCGACTATGGCTACACCTTC.

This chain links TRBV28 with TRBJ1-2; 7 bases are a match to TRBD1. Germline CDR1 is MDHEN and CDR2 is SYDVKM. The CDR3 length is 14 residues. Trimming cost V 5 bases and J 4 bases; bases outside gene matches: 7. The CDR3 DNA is TGTGCCAGCAGTCCGCCTCCAGGGGGCTATGGCTACACCTTC. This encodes CASSPPPGGYGYTF.